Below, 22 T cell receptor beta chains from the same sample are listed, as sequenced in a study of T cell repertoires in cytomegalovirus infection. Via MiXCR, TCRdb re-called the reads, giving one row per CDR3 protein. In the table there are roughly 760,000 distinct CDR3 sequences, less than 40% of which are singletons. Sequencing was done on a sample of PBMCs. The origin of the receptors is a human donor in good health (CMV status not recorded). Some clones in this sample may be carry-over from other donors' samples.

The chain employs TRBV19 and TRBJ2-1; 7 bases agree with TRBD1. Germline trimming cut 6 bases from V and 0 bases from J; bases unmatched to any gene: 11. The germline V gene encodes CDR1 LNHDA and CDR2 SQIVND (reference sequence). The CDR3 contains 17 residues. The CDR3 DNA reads TGTGCCAGTAGGAGAAGCTTCCGGACAGGCTCCTACAATGAGCAGTTCTTC. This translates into CASRRSFRTGSYNEQFF.

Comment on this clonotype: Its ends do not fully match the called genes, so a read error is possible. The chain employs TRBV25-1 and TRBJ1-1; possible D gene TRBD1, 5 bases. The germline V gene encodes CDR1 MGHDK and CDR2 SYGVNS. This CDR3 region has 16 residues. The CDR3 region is CASSEFRGDLSAESFF. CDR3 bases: TGTGCCAGCAGTGAATTTAGAGGGGACCTAAGCGCTGAATCTTTCTTT.

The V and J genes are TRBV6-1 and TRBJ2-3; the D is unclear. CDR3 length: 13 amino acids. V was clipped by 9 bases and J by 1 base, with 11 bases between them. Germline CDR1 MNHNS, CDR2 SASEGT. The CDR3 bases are TGTGCCAGAAACAGACGGGGCACAGATACGCAGTATTTT. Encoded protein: CARNRRGTDTQYF.

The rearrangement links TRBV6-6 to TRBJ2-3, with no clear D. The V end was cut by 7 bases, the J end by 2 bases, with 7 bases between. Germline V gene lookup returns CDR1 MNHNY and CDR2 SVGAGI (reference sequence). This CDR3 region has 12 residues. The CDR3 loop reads CASKADTDTQYF. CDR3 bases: TGTGCCAGCAAGGCGGACACAGATACGCAGTATTTT.

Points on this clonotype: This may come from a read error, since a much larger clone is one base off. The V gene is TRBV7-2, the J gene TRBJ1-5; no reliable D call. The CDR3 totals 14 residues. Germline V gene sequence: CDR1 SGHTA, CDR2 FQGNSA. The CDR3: CASSSPAGNQPRHF. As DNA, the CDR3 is TGTGCCAGCAGCTCTCCCGCCGGGAATCAGCCCCGGCATTTT.

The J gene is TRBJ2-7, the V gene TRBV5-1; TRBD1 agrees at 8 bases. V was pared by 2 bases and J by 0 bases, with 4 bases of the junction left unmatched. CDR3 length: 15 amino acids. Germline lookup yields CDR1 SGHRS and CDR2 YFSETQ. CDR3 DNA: TGCGCCAGCAGCTTCGCAGGGGGCGACTCCTACGAGCAGTACTTC. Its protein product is CASSFAGGDSYEQYF.

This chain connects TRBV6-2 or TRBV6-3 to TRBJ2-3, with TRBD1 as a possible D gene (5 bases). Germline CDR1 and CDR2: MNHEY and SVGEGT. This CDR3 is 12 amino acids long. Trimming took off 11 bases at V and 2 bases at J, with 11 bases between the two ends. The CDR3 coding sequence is TGTGCCGGCGGCAGGGCCACAGATACGCAGTATTTT. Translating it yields CAGGRATDTQYF.

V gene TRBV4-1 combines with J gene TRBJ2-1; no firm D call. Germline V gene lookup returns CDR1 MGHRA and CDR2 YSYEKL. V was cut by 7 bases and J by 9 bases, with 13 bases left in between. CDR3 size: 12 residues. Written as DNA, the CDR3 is TGCGCCAGCATGGCCCGAGACGGTGAGCAGTTCTTC. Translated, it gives CASMARDGEQFF.

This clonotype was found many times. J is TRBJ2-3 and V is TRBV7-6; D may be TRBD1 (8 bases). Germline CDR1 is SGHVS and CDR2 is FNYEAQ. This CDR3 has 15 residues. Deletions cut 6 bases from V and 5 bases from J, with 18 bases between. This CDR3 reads CASRRTGRGEDTQYF. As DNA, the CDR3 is TGTGCCAGCAGACGGACAGGGAGGGGGGAAGATACGCAGTATTTT.

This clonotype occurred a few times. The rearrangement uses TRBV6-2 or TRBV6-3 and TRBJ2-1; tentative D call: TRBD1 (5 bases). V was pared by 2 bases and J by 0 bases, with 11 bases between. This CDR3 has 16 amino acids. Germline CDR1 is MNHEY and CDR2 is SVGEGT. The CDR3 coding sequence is TGTGCCAGCAGTTACAGGGGCTTGTACTCCTACAATGAGCAGTTCTTC. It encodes CASSYRGLYSYNEQFF.

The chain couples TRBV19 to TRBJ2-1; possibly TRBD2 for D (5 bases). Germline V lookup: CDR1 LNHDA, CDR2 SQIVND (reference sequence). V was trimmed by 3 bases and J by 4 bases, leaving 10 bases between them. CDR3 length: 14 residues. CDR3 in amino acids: CASSMWRAYNEQFF. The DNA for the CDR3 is TGTGCCAGTAGTATGTGGCGGGCGTACAATGAGCAGTTCTTC.

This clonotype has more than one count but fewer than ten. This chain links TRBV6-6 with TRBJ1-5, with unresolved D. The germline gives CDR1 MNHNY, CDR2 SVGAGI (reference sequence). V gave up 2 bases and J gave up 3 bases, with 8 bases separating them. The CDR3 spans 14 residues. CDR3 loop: CASSYHRFNQPQHF. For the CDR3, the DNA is TGTGCCAGCAGTTACCATCGGTTCAATCAGCCCCAGCATTTT.

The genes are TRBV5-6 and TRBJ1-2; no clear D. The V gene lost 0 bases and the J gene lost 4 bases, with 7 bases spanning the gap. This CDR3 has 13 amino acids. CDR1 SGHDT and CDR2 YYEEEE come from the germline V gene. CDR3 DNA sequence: TGTGCCAGCAGCTTGGATGTATCCTATGGCTACACCTTC. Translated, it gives CASSLDVSYGYTF.

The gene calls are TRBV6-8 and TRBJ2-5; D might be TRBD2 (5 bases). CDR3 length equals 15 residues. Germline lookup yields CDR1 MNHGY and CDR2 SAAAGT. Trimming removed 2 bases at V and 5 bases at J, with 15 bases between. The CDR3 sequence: CASSYTGSRQETQYF. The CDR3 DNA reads TGTGCCAGCAGTTACACGGGGAGTAGGCAGGAGACCCAGTACTTC.

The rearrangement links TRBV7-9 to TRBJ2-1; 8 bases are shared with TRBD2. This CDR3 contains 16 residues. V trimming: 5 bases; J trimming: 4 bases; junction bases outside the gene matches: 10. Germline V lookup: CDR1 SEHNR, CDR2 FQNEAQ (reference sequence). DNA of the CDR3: TGTGCCAGCAGCCAACGGGGGGGGTCCCTTTACAATGAGCAGTTCTTC. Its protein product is CASSQRGGSLYNEQFF.

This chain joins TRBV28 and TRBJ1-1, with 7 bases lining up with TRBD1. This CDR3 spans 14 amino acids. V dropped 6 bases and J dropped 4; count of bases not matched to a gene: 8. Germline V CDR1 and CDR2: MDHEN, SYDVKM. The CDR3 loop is CASRTDRVSTEAFF. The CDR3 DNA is TGTGCCAGCAGAACAGACAGGGTTAGCACTGAAGCTTTCTTT.

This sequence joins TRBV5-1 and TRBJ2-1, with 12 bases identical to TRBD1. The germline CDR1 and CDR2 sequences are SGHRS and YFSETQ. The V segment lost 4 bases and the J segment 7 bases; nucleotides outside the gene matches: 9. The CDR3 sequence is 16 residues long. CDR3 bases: TGCGCCAGCAGCCCACGCCGGGACAGGGGGCAAAATGAGCAGTTCTTC. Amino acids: CASSPRRDRGQNEQFF.

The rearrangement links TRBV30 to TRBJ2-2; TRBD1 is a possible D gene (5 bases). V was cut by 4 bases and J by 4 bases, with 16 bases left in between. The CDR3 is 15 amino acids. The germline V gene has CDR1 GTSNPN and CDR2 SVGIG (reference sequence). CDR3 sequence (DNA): TGTGCCTGGAACTTCAGGGTCGGTGGCACCGGGGAGCTGTTTTTT. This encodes CAWNFRVGGTGELFF. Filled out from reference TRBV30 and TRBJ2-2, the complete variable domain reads SQTIHQWPATLVQPVGSPLSLECTVEGTSNPNLYWYRQAAGRGLQLLFYSVGIGQISSEVPQNLSASRPQDRQFILSSKKLLLSDSGFYLCAWNFRVGGTGELFFGEGSRLTVL.

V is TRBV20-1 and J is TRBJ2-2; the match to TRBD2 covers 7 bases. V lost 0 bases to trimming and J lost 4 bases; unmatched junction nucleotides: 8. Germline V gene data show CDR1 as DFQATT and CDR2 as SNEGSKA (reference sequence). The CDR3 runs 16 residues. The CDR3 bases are TGCAGTGCTAGAGATATCCAGCGGGGCCTCACCGGGGAGCTGTTTTTT. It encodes CSARDIQRGLTGELFF.

This CDR3 is CASSTGGQPQHF. The CDR3 DNA is TGTGCCAGCAGTACGGGAGGTCAGCCCCAGCATTTT. The chain is built from TRBV12-3 or TRBV12-4 and TRBJ1-5; no reliable D call. The CDR3 extends over 12 amino acids. Trimming took 5 bases from V and 6 from J, leaving 8 bases between them.

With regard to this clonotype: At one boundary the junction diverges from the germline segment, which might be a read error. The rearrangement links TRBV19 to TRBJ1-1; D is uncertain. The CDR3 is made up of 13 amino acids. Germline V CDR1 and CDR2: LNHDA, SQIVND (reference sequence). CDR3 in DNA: TGTGCCATTAGTATCTCAGGGAACACTGAAGCTTTCTTT. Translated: CAISISGNTEAFF. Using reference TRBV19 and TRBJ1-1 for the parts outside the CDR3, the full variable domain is DGGITQSPKYLFRKEGQNVTLSCEQNLNHDAMYWYRQDPGQGLRLIYYSQIVNDFQKGDIAEGYSVSREKKESFPLTVTSAQKNPTAFYLCAISISGNTEAFFGQGTRLTVV.

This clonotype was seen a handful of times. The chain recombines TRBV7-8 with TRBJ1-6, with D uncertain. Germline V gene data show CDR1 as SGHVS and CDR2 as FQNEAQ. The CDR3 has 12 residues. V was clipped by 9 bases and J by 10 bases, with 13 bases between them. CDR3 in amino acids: CASGMVGSPLHF. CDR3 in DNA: TGTGCCAGTGGGATGGTCGGCTCACCCCTCCACTTT.